The T cell receptor beta chain described here comes from a study of T cell changes during pregnancy in multiple sclerosis. Clones were read by immunoSEQ multiplex PCR, and TCRdb kept only the in-frame ones, dropping some. There are roughly 40,000 clones in the sample; about 88% occur only once, and around 4.1% lies in the top ten. CDR1 is SGHDT and CDR2 is YYEEEE in the germline V gene. CDR3 length equals 15 residues. V lost 0 bases and J 6 bases, leaving 13 bases between the germline ends. The specimen was CD8+ T cells from peripheral blood mononuclear cells, collected in the first trimester of pregnancy. This TCR was recovered from a female donor with multiple sclerosis, enrolled in a pregnancy study. The chain links TRBV5-6 to TRBJ2-1; D possibly corresponds to TRBD1 (5 bases). DNA for the CDR3: TGTGCCAGCAGCTTGGAGGTTTGGGGCGGCAATGAGCAGTTCTTC. Protein product: CASSLEVWGGNEQFF. The whole variable domain, filled in from reference TRBV5-6 and TRBJ2-1, reads DAGVTQSPTHLIKTRGQQVTLRCSPKSGHDTVSWYQQALGQGPQFIFQYYEEEERQRGNFPDRFSGHQFPNYSSELNVNALLLGDSALYLCASSLEVWGGNEQFFGPGTRLTVL.